This T cell receptor (beta chain) originates from a study of blood T cell repertoires in COVID-19 (dated by TCRdb to the early 2020s). Describing the broader study: Collaborator samples came from the United States, Italy and Spain and covered acute and convalescent phases of COVID-19. The prospective study material was composed of cDNA or gDNA derived from T cells, B-cell-depleted T cells, or PBMCs. A de-identified subject ID, COVID-19 status, age in years and sex were almost always included in the sample metadata. Subjects who had been exposed to COVID-19, were actively infected with it, or had recovered from it provided the deeply sampled blood TCRbeta repertoires that made up the dataset. The samples were drawn from the first 160 participants of the ongoing ImmuneRACE study and from 1,254 subjects provided by 6 global collaborators. HLA class I and class II types, where available, came from metadata supplied by the sample provider rather than from assay-based typing. The repertoires were made available in a free public database intended to serve as a resource for research on the immune response to SARS-CoV-2.

Collaborating institutions collected whole blood in K2EDTA tubes following their own protocols. For TCRbeta analysis, collaborators shipped samples as frozen whole blood, isolated PBMCs, or DNA extracted from either of those sample types. TCRbeta CDR3 regions were amplified from genomic DNA by means of the immunoSEQ Assay, a bias-controlled multiplex PCR. The original methods were these. Within the assay, amplification of reference gene primers was used to estimate how many nucleated cells each sample contained. To quantify the absolute abundance of each unique TCRbeta CDR3 rearrangement, sequence reads were collapsed and filtered. For each sample, productive Simpson clonality was calculated by taking the square root of Simpson's diversity index across productive rearrangements. As stored in TCRdb, this immuneACCESS dataset retains in-frame rearrangements with V and J assigned. A fraction of the clones does not appear; measured against another copy, unresolved V genes explain less than half of the discrepancy, and the remainder lacks a known reason. Clone size and V and J calls were adopted from that table, with D and trimming inferred from the DNA. The sample table shows about 250,000 clones, and about 85% are seen once. The ten largest clones capture around 3% of the sample.

Broad study findings and their caveats: The amount of clinical and demographic metadata varied by source and participant and was provided uncurated.

For CDR1 and CDR2, the germline V gene lists MGHRA and YSYEKL. The CDR3 measures 14 amino acids from cysteine to phenylalanine. Kept here is only the CDR3 DNA, which spans 42 bases and is read in frame from base 1. Between the V and J ends, shortened by 6 bases and 2 bases respectively, the junction contains 14 bases. In the case of this clone: Its antigen has not been determined. The record has no base qualities; no much larger clone is one base away.

The receptor chain draws on TRBV4-1 and TRBJ2-7, and TRBD2 may be the D gene, going by 5 matching bases. This receptor was obtained from a man between 18 and 35 years old with active or convalescent COVID-19. Sequencing used peripheral blood. This receptor has the CDR3 CASRAGEGPYEQYF. The bases read TGCGCCAGCAGGGCGGGTGAAGGGCCCTACGAGCAGTACTTC.